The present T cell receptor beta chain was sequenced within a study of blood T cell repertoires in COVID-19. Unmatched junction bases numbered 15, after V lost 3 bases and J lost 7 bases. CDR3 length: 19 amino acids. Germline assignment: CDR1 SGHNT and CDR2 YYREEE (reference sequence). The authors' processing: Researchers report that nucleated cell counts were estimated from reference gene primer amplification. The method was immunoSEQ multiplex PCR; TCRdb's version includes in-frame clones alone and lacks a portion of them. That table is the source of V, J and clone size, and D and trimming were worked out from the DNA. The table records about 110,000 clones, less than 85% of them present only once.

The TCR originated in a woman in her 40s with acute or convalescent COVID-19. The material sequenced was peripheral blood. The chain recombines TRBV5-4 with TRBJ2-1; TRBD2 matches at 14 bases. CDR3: CASSSSGPSGTSGGNEQFF. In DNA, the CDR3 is TGTGCCAGCAGCTCAAGTGGCCCCTCCGGGACTAGCGGGGGTAATGAGCAGTTCTTC.